A single T cell receptor beta chain is shown here with its context. The CDR3 is 11 amino acids. Trimming removed 5 bases at V and 10 bases at J, with 9 bases between. This entry belongs to a study of blood T cell repertoires in COVID-19. The authors' processing: Estimates of nucleated cell counts were drawn from the amplification of reference gene primers. Assay: immunoSEQ multiplex PCR; the TCRdb copy retains only in-frame clones and omits some. V, J and clone size derive from that table, while D and trimming were established from the DNA sequence. The sample consists of 90,000 to 100,000 clones, roughly 84% of them appearing once.

Sequencing was performed on peripheral blood. This sequence originates from a human donor in a cohort sampled during active COVID-19. This chain uses TRBV12-3 or TRBV12-4 with TRBJ2-1, with D hard to call. CDR3 region: CASSLKQEQFF. CDR3 in DNA: TGTGCCAGCAGTCTCAAACAGGAGCAGTTCTTC.